Sequencing of this T cell receptor (beta chain) was carried out in a study of T-cell reconstitution after alpha-beta-depleted transplantation in children (dated by TCRdb to the mid-2010s). About the full investigation: Using TCR repertoire profiling, the study followed T-cell immune reconstitution in a quantitative way in children after TCRalphabeta/CD19-depleted allogeneic hematopoietic cell transplantation.

Points on this clonotype: This clone's antigen is unknown. A much larger clonotype is one base distant, so this may be a read error.

The library was built by means of PCR. These reads were obtained on an Illumina HiSeq 2500. TCR libraries were prepared with molecular barcoding, using unique molecular identifiers to normalize TCRbeta repertoire quantification. Using fastp at Q25 and MiXCR, TCRdb reprocessed the public reads and kept productive beta chains. A single entry per CDR3 protein holds the most common genes and DNA from its merged rows. Within this sample are about 690,000 distinct CDR3 sequences, with 16% of them counted one time only. Approximately 1.1% of the sample goes to the ten largest clones. The TCR comes from a human donor who donated a stem cell graft to a child with acute myeloid leukemia. Source: PBMCs from the stem cell graft donor, taken from the stem cell graft.

The DNA sequence reads TGCAGTGCTAGAGATCTGTGGACAAGGCGGACCTATGGCTACACCTTC. The translation is CSARDLWTRRTYGYTF. This chain joins TRBV20-1 to TRBJ1-2, with TRBD1 perhaps the D gene, on 5 matching bases. The CDR3 measures 16 amino acids from cysteine to phenylalanine. Just CDR3 DNA is preserved here, 48 bases in frame from base 1. CDR1 and CDR2 (DFQATT, SNEGSKA) derive from the germline V gene (reference sequence). V is cut by 0 bases and J by 4 bases, and the space between the germline ends is 18 bases.